This T cell receptor beta chain was documented in a study of T cells in Graves' hyperthyroidism and ophthalmopathy. Study-wide findings and caveats: The model identified upcoming ophthalmopathy a median 6.5 months ahead of onset.

TCR beta CDR3 regions were amplified from RNA transcripts. The HTBI primer set drove a first-round RT-PCR of the TCR CDR3. A single record per CDR3 protein comes from TCRdb applying MiXCR to the multiplex PCR reads. The sample shows 500,000 to 750,000 distinct CDR3 sequences, about 14% of them seen only once. This CDR3 contains 15 residues. Per the germline V gene, CDR1 is MNHEY and CDR2 is SMNVEV (reference sequence). V lost 7 bases and J lost 0; bases outside the gene matches: 7. Note on this clonotype: No antigen is known for it.

The specimen sequenced was blood. This chain connects TRBV27 to TRBJ2-7, with TRBD2 matching 9 bases. The source of this sequence is a woman younger than 30 with Graves' ophthalmopathy. This chain's CDR3 is CASKILAGSSYEQYF. In nucleotides, the CDR3 is TGTGCCAGCAAAATTCTAGCGGGATCCTCCTACGAGCAGTACTTC.